The TCR beta chain under discussion was sequenced for a study of blood T cell repertoires in COVID-19. Germline CDR1 and CDR2: SNHLY and FYNNEI. After removal of 6 bases from V and 7 bases from J, the junction contained 6 bases not matched to a gene. This CDR3 has 15 amino acids. Repertoires were generated with immunoSEQ multiplex PCR, while TCRdb's copy carries only in-frame clones and drops some. This table holds around 300,000 clones, 80% to 90% found once. This TCR derives from a woman aged 70-85 years with acute or convalescent COVID-19. Sample: peripheral blood. The chain uses TRBV2 and TRBJ1-6, with 10 bases fitting TRBD1. CDR3 nucleotides: TGTGCCAGCAGGTCACGGGACAGGGGAAATTCACCCCTCCACTTT. It encodes CASRSRDRGNSPLHF.